The rows below give T cell receptor beta chains drawn from one sample of a study of blood T cells in healthy people across ages. TCRdb used MiXCR to reprocess the 5' RACE reads, holding one entry per CDR3 protein. Seen here are 800,000 to 950,000 distinct CDR3 sequences, under 40% observed once, and the top ten hold 10% to 15%. The material sequenced was blood. The receptors were gathered from a man younger than 35 in good health. The CDR3 runs from the conserved cysteine through the conserved F or W. Fields, in order: V gene, J gene, clone size, D gene, CDR3 DNA, CDR3 protein. A D gene is named only where the DNA matches it firmly. The size entry is marked missing in some rows and otherwise reads once, few, many or a size class.

>TRBV12-3/TRBV12-4|TRBJ1-2|many|-
TGTGCCAGCAGCTACACCGGGACCCCAAATGGCTACACCTTC
CASSYTGTPNGYTF
>TRBV5-1|TRBJ2-1|many|-
TGTGCCAGCAGCTGGACTCCTAGCTCCTACAATGAGCAGTTCTTC
CASSWTPSSYNEQFF
>TRBV25-1|TRBJ2-6|-|-
TGTGCCAGCAGTGATTTTGGGGCCAACGTCCTGACTTTC
CASSDFGANVLTF
>TRBV18|TRBJ2-3|-|-
TGTGCCAGCTCACCACGTGAGCCTCGCACAGATACGCAGTATTTT
CASSPREPRTDTQYF
>TRBV6-5|TRBJ2-5|-|-
TGTGCCAGCAGTTACTCGAACACGCAAGAGACCCAGTACTTC
CASSYSNTQETQYF
>TRBV10-3|TRBJ2-5|many|TRBD1
TGTGCCATCAGTGGGACGGACAGGAAAGGTGGAGAGACCCAGTACTTC
CAISGTDRKGGETQYF
>TRBV4-3|TRBJ1-2|many|-
TGCGCCAGCAGCCAAGATGTGGTGCGGGTAGCTAACTATGGCTACACCTTC
CASSQDVVRVANYGYTF
>TRBV7-2|TRBJ1-1|-|-
TGTGCCAGCAGCTTCCCACAGGTTGGGGGGACTGAAGCTTTCTTT
CASSFPQVGGTEAFF
>TRBV7-8|TRBJ2-1|-|TRBD2
TGTGCCAGCAGCCCTCGGAGACTAGCGGGGGCTGAGCAGTTCTTC
CASSPRRLAGAEQFF
>TRBV9|TRBJ2-1|-|TRBD2
TGTGCCAGCAGCGGACGACGAGCGGGGGCCAACAATGAGCAGTTCTTC
CASSGRRAGANNEQFF
>TRBV4-3|TRBJ1-5|few|TRBD1
TGCGCCAGCAGCCAAGATTTCAGGCAGGGGGGTCAGCCCCAGCATTTT
CASSQDFRQGGQPQHF
>TRBV7-8|TRBJ1-4|few|-
TGTGCCAGCAGCTTAGTAGGGGAAACTAATGAAAAACTGTTTTTT
CASSLVGETNEKLFF
>TRBV28|TRBJ1-2|few|-
TGTGCCAGCAGTTTACCCCTCGGGCAGTTCCCCTATGGCTACACCTTC
CASSLPLGQFPYGYTF
>TRBV12-3/TRBV12-4|TRBJ1-5|few|-
TGTGCCAGCAGTAGGGTCGGGAGAAATCAGCCCCAGCATTTT
CASSRVGRNQPQHF
>TRBV12-3/TRBV12-4|TRBJ2-7|-|TRBD1
TGTGCCACCCAGAAGACAGGGTCTAAGTACGAGCAGTACTTC
CATQKTGSKYEQYF
>TRBV7-2|TRBJ1-2|-|TRBD1
TGTGCCAGCAGCCCACAGGGGGCGGATGGCTACACCTTC
CASSPQGADGYTF
>TRBV20-1|TRBJ1-5|-|-
TGCAGTGCTAGGGTTTTAGAGAATCAGCCCCAGCATTTT
CSARVLENQPQHF
>TRBV20-1|TRBJ1-1|few|-
TGCAGTGCTAGCCCAGAGGGGGGCGGCACTGAAGCTTTCTTT
CSASPEGGGTEAFF
>TRBV5-8|TRBJ2-3|few|TRBD2
TGTGCCAGCAGCTTGCTAGCGGCCAACAACCCCTCTAGCACAGATACGCAGTATTTT
CASSLLAANNPSSTDTQYF
>TRBV30|TRBJ2-7|-|-
TGTGCCTGGAGTGTTTCCCACCGGCCCTACGAGCAGTACTTC
CAWSVSHRPYEQYF
>TRBV7-9|TRBJ2-7|-|-
TGTGCCAGCAGCCCAGCGGCGAGCTCCTACAATGAGCAGTACTTC
CASSPAASSYNEQYF
>TRBV5-1|TRBJ1-1|few|-
TGCGCCAGCAGCTTGTCAGTGGTCGCTGAAGCTTTCTTT
CASSLSVVAEAFF
>TRBV4-3|TRBJ2-7|few|TRBD1
TGCGCCAGCAGCCAAGAATGGTACGGGACAGGGTTTTTTGAGTCCTACGAGCAGTACTTC
CASSQEWYGTGFFESYEQYF
>TRBV7-9|TRBJ1-1|once|TRBD1
TGTGCCAGCAGCTTAGGGTTCCTGGGACAGGGAAACACTGAAGCTTTCTTT
CASSLGFLGQGNTEAFF
>TRBV28|TRBJ2-3|many|-
TGTGCCAGCAGTTGGAGAGATTATACGCAGTATTTT
CASSWRDYTQYF
>TRBV6-2/TRBV6-3|TRBJ1-1|few|TRBD1
TGTGCCAGCAGTTATCCCGGGACAGTGAACACTGAAGCTTTCTTT
CASSYPGTVNTEAFF
>TRBV10-3|TRBJ2-3|-|-
TGTGCCATCAGTGATGGCAGGGATACAGATACGCAGTATTTT
CAISDGRDTDTQYF
>TRBV5-6|TRBJ2-5|few|-
TGTGCCAGCAGCTTGGGCGGAGGGCTCCAAGAGACCCAGTACTTC
CASSLGGGLQETQYF
>TRBV12-3/TRBV12-4|TRBJ1-2|many|TRBD1
TGTGCCAGCAGCCGAGGGACAGAACCTAACTATGGCTACACCTTC
CASSRGTEPNYGYTF
>TRBV4-2|TRBJ2-7|-|TRBD1
TGTGCCAGCAGCCAATCCGGGACAGGGTACTACGAGCAGTACTTC
CASSQSGTGYYEQYF
>TRBV11-2|TRBJ2-4|few|-
TGTGCCAGCAGCTTGCGTTATGGGCCGCCGATAGCCAAAAACATTCAGTACTTC
CASSLRYGPPIAKNIQYF
>TRBV30|TRBJ2-7|few|TRBD1
TGTGCCTGGAGAACGGACAGGGTGGGCTACGAGCAGTACTTC
CAWRTDRVGYEQYF
>TRBV6-5|TRBJ1-2|few|TRBD1
TGTGCCAGCAGTCAATGGACAGGTGGCTACACCTTC
CASSQWTGGYTF